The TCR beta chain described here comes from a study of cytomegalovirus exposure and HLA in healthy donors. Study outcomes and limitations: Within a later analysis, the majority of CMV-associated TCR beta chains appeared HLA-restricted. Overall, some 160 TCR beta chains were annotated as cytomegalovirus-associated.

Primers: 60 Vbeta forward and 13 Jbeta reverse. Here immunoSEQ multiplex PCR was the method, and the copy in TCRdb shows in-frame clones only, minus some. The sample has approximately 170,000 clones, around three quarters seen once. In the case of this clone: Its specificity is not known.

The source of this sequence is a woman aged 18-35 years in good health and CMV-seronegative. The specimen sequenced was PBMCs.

This CDR3 is CASSPTTDSYEQYF. CDR3 nucleotide sequence: TGTGCCAGCTCACCGACCACGGACAGCTACGAGCAGTACTTC. The chain combines TRBV18 with TRBJ2-7, with D maybe TRBD1 (6 bases). The CDR3 loop spans 14 amino acids. Trimming stripped 3 bases from V and 3 bases from J, with 12 bases between. Germline V gene data show CDR1 as KGHSH and CDR2 as LQKENI.